This T cell receptor (beta chain) was observed in a study of T cell changes during pregnancy in multiple sclerosis. Clones were sequenced by immunoSEQ multiplex PCR, and TCRdb holds only the in-frame ones, with some missing. The table records around 130,000 clones, about 93% of them present only once. V lost 1 base to trimming and J lost 7 bases, with 7 bases between them. The CDR3 contains 12 residues. Germline assignment: CDR1 MNHNS and CDR2 SASEGT. The chain links TRBV6-1 to TRBJ1-2; D is uncertain. This TCR derives from a female donor with multiple sclerosis, enrolled in a pregnancy study. The sample consisted of peripheral blood, taken before pregnancy. The CDR3 coding sequence is TGTGCCAGCAGTGAAGGCGTGGTTGGCTACACCTTC. It encodes CASSEGVVGYTF.